The 11 T cell receptor beta chains below come from one sample, sequenced in a study of cytomegalovirus exposure and HLA in healthy donors. PCR primers comprised 60 Vbeta and 13 Jbeta primers. Method: immunoSEQ multiplex PCR; TCRdb's copy keeps in-frame clones and lacks some. The table has more than 110,000 clones, 55% to 80% seen once. The sequenced material came from PBMCs. These receptors were obtained from a human donor in good health.

The V and J genes are TRBV7-9 and TRBJ2-7, with D tentatively TRBD1 (6 bases). The V end lost 6 bases, the J end lost 7 bases, and 19 bases lay between the germline ends. This CDR3 has 14 residues. Germline CDR1 SEHNR, CDR2 FQNEAQ (reference sequence). CDR3 protein: CASSLQGKLREQYF. CDR3 nucleotide sequence: TGTGCCAGCAGTTTACAGGGCAAGCTAAGAGAGCAGTACTTC.

The chain is built from TRBV13 and TRBJ1-1, with 9 bases identical to TRBD1. This CDR3 is built from 16 residues. Germline-derived CDR1 and CDR2 are PRHDT and FYEKMQ (reference sequence). The V and J ends lost 2 bases and 4 bases, in that order; junction bases with no gene match: 8. CDR3 bases: TGTGCCAGCAGCTTACTACAGGGGGCAGGCGGCACTGAAGCTTTCTTT. This sequence encodes CASSLLQGAGGTEAFF.

As regards this clone: At one boundary the junction diverges from the germline segment, which might be a read error. In the same sample, other DNA sequences code for this CDR3. The chain links TRBV6-5 to TRBJ2-2; 8 bases line up with TRBD1. Germline loops: CDR1 MNHEY, CDR2 SVGAGI. This CDR3 spans 16 amino acids. The CDR3 region has the DNA TGTGCTAGCAGTTACTCCCCAGGACAGGGCCGGTGGGAGCTGTTTTTT. It codes for CASSYSPGQGRWELFF.

This clone was observed a few times. The chain recombines TRBV11-1 with TRBJ2-3; 8 bases match TRBD2. With V trimmed by 1 base and J by 1 base, 7 bases remained unmatched. Germline V gene sequence: CDR1 SGHAT, CDR2 FQDESV (reference sequence). The CDR3 is 17 residues long. Here the CDR3 DNA reads TGTGCCAGCAGCTTAGGGGTCCCGACTAGCGGCACAGATACGCAGTATTTT. This encodes CASSLGVPTSGTDTQYF.

The CDR3 protein is CASSLDIRVQSNQPQHF. The CDR3 DNA sequence: TGTGCCAGCAGCTTAGATATTCGTGTACAGAGCAATCAGCCCCAGCATTTT. This chain links TRBV11-1 with TRBJ1-5; D unresolved. This CDR3 region has 17 residues. V was clipped by 1 base and J by 1 base, with 14 bases between them. Germline CDR1 reads SGHAT; CDR2 reads FQDESV (reference sequence).

The chain uses TRBV28 and TRBJ1-2; TRBD1 matches at 10 bases. Per the germline V gene, CDR1 is MDHEN and CDR2 is SYDVKM. The CDR3 covers 14 residues. J was trimmed by 7 bases and V by 4 bases; bases with no gene match: 6. The CDR3 spells CASSYPGQGTGYTF. CDR3 in DNA: TGTGCCAGCAGTTACCCGGGACAGGGGACTGGCTACACCTTC.

V is TRBV2 and J is TRBJ2-7; D is unresolved. V was cut by 7 bases and J by 0 bases, with 7 bases left in between. This CDR3 comprises 12 residues. Germline V gives CDR1 SNHLY, CDR2 FYNNEI. The CDR3 DNA follows: TGTGCCAGCATCCCCCTCTCCTACGAGCAGTACTTC. As protein: CASIPLSYEQYF.

The chain carries TRBV29-1 and TRBJ2-3; D is possibly TRBD2 (6 bases). In germline, CDR1 is SQVTM, CDR2 ANQGSEA. The CDR3 totals 16 residues. The V gene lost 0 bases and the J gene lost 2 bases, with 15 bases spanning the gap. CDR3 sequence (DNA): TGCAGCGTTGAAGATCCGGGGAGGCAGTACACAGATACGCAGTATTTT. Protein sequence: CSVEDPGRQYTDTQYF.

The chain carries TRBV2 and TRBJ2-2; D remains ambiguous. Germline values: CDR1 SNHLY, CDR2 FYNNEI. There are 13 residues in the CDR3. V shed 4 bases and J shed 3 bases, with 6 bases lying between them. The CDR3 DNA sequence: TGTGCCAGCAGTGGAGGTTACACCGGGGAGCTGTTTTTT. Residues: CASSGGYTGELFF.

The chain has TRBV7-9 and TRBJ2-7; tentatively, D is TRBD2 (5 bases). Germline V CDR1 and CDR2: SEHNR, FQNEAQ (reference sequence). CDR3 length equals 15 residues. Trimming shortened V by 2 bases and J by 6 bases, and 17 bases separated the two germline ends. The CDR3 DNA reads as TGTGCCAGCAGCTTACATTCTCGCGGTAGCGTCGAGCAGTACTTC. This codes for CASSLHSRGSVEQYF. The full variable domain, completed using reference TRBV7-9 and TRBJ2-7, is DTGVSQNPRHKITKRGQNVTFRCDPISEHNRLYWYRQTLGQGPEFLTYFQNEAQLEKSRLLSDRFSAERPKGSFSTLEIQRTEQGDSAMYLCASSLHSRGSVEQYFGPGTRLTVT.

This chain links TRBV29-1 with TRBJ1-5; D remains unclear. The V gene's germline CDR1 is SQVTM and CDR2 ANQGSEA. V was shortened by 5 bases and J by 2 bases, with 13 bases between the two germline ends. The CDR3 sequence is 14 residues long. DNA of the CDR3: TGCAGCGTTACGACTGCAGTGGGCAATCAGCCCCAGCATTTT. Residues: CSVTTAVGNQPQHF.